This passage covers 3 T cell receptor beta chains from one sample sequenced in a study of regulatory T cells in long-lasting Graves disease. Stated time point: newly diagnosed GD, antithyroid drugs for less than 3 months. The TCR library was made from RNA that had been extracted from PBMCs in TRIzol. iRepertoire HTBI primers and Arm-PCR of CDR3 regions built TCR beta libraries. TCRdb re-derived calls from the multiplex PCR reads in MiXCR, one entry per CDR3 protein. The sample carries roughly 560,000 distinct CDR3 sequences, around 11% recorded once. These data were likewise used in another study, on T cells in Graves' hyperthyroidism and ophthalmopathy.

Specimen: peripheral blood mononuclear cells (PBMCs), collected at new diagnosis, from a patient treated with antithyroid drugs. These receptors were collected from a woman in her twenties or thirties with Graves disease.

This clonotype occurred many times. The V call is TRBV19, the J call TRBJ1-5; 7 bases align to TRBD1. The CDR3 sequence is 16 residues long. Germline V gene sequence: CDR1 LNHDA, CDR2 SQIVND (reference sequence). Unmatched junction bases numbered 10, after V lost 6 bases and J lost 2 bases. In DNA form, the CDR3 reads TGTGCCAGTAGGACACAGGGGAGCTTCGGCAATCAGCCCCAGCATTTT. Protein product: CASRTQGSFGNQPQHF.

As for this clonotype: This sequence may be a read error, since a much larger clone differs from it by one base. The V call is TRBV10-3, the J call TRBJ2-1; D remains ambiguous. CDR3 length: 14 amino acids. Trimming removed 9 bases from V and 10 bases from J, with 22 bases in between. The germline V gene encodes CDR1 ENHRY and CDR2 SYGVKD. This chain's CDR3 is CAITDATESYEQFF. The CDR3 bases are TGTGCCATTACGGACGCGACGGAGTCCTACGAGCAGTTCTTC.

Only a few counts were recorded for this clonotype. The chain joins TRBV10-1 to TRBJ2-7; D is ambiguous. CDR1 is WNHNN, CDR2 SYGVQD, per germline (reference sequence). The CDR3 has 13 residues. The germline V and J ends were trimmed by 0 bases and 3 bases, with 6 bases remaining between them. The CDR3 sequence is CASSESGFYEQYF. CDR3 DNA sequence: TGCGCCAGCAGTGAGTCGGGGTTCTACGAGCAGTACTTC.